This TCR beta chain appears in the sequencing data of a study of response to subunit inactivated influenza vaccine. TCRdb ran MiXCR on the RT-PCR reads and lists one entry per CDR3 protein. The sample comprises 550,000 to 650,000 distinct CDR3 sequences, about 12% of which are singletons, and 10% to 13% rests with the top ten. Points from the study as a whole: It was the authors' suggestion that each seasonal influenza vaccination recruits few new T cells.

Comments on this clonotype: Antigen unknown.

V lost 1 base, J lost 2 bases, and 13 bases lay in between. The CDR3 has 16 amino acids. Sequences were derived from PBMCs from blood, sampled on the day of vaccination. The sequence came from a man in his forties or fifties who received an inactivated influenza vaccine. V gene TRBV12-3 or TRBV12-4 combines with J gene TRBJ2-3, with D possibly matching TRBD2 (6 bases). CDR3 in amino acids: CASSLVGGLNTDTQYF. The DNA of the CDR3 is TGTGCCAGCAGTTTAGTTGGGGGACTGAACACAGATACGCAGTATTTT.